The clone carrying this TCR beta chain was counted between two and nine times. This specimen belongs to a study of patients and donors after allogeneic stem cell transplantation. CDR1 is KGHDR, CDR2 SFDVKD, per germline. V lost 10 bases, J lost 0 bases, and 17 bases lay in between. This CDR3 region has 16 residues. TCRdb independently ran MiXCR on the RT-PCR reads; one entry per CDR3 protein. Of about 960,000 distinct CDR3 sequences in the sample, roughly 18% were seen once. The sample taken for sequencing was blood, either unsorted or a sorted T cell fraction (not recorded which). This chain joins TRBV24-1 and TRBJ2-2; tentatively, D is TRBD1 (6 bases). The source of this sequence is a human donor who was either an allogeneic HSCT recipient or a stem cell or donor lymphocyte infusion donor (not recorded which). It is not recorded whose cells these are; they may come from a transplant donor. Written as DNA, the CDR3 is TGTGCCACGGGGGCATGGGGCAGGCCGAACACCGGGGAGCTGTTTTTT. Protein product: CATGAWGRPNTGELFF.